The 10 T cell receptor beta chains in this list originate from one sample, sequenced in a study of PD-L1 blockade in urothelial cancer. Profiled with immunoSEQ multiplex PCR; TCRdb holds only in-frame clones, not every one. The sample holds 84,000 or so clones, 85% seen once. Time point: pretreatment peripheral blood. The specimen was PBMCs, collected around atezolizumab (anti-PD-L1) treatment. The receptors originated from a man between 60 and 75 years old with urothelial cancer.

The chain couples TRBV20-1 to TRBJ2-5; D is uncertain. The CDR3 extends over 10 amino acids. Germline-derived CDR1 and CDR2 are DFQATT and SNEGSKA (reference sequence). The germline V and J ends were trimmed by 5 bases and 2 bases, with 3 bases remaining between them. The CDR3 DNA sequence: TGCAGTGCTCCACAAGAGACCCAGTACTTC. Amino acids: CSAPQETQYF.

V gene TRBV7-2 combines with J gene TRBJ2-7; TRBD1 agrees at 9 bases. V shed 2 bases, J shed 5 bases, and the junction held 16 bases outside the gene matches. This CDR3 comprises 18 residues. The V gene's germline CDR1 is SGHTA and CDR2 FQGNSA. This CDR3 reads CASSLLNRLGTGSNEQYF. CDR3 in DNA: TGTGCCAGCAGCTTATTGAATAGGCTTGGGACAGGGTCTAACGAGCAGTACTTC. Together with reference TRBV7-2 and TRBJ2-7, the CDR3 gives the full variable domain: GAGVSQSPSNKVTEKGKDVELRCDPISGHTALYWYRQSLGQGLEFLIYFQGNSAPDKSGLPSDRFSAERTGGSVSTLTIQRTQQEDSAVYLCASSLLNRLGTGSNEQYFGPGTRLTVT.

This clone was found a few times. Here the CDR3 reads CASSLGGGVGQPQHF. In nucleotides, the CDR3 is TGTGCCAGCAGCTTAGGAGGGGGCGTAGGGCAGCCCCAGCATTTT. This chain joins TRBV13 and TRBJ1-5; 7 positions agree with TRBD1. This CDR3 is built from 15 residues. Germline trimming cut 0 bases from V and 7 bases from J; bases unmatched to any gene: 6. Germline V gene lookup returns CDR1 PRHDT and CDR2 FYEKMQ (reference sequence). Using reference TRBV13 and TRBJ1-5 for the parts outside the CDR3, the full variable domain is AAGVIQSPRHLIKEKRETATLKCYPIPRHDTVYWYQQGPGQDPQFLISFYEKMQSDKGSIPDRFSAQQFSDYHSELNMSSLELGDSALYFCASSLGGGVGQPQHFGDGTRLSIL.

The chain is built from TRBV28 and TRBJ1-4; D remains ambiguous. The ends were cut back, 3 bases at V and 7 bases at J, with 6 bases in the middle. This CDR3 region has 12 residues. The germline CDR1 and CDR2 sequences are MDHEN and SYDVKM. CDR3 in DNA: TGTGCCAGCAGTTTCCCGGGTGAAAAACTGTTTTTT. Its translation is CASSFPGEKLFF.

The chain combines TRBV5-4 with TRBJ2-3; 7 bases fit TRBD1. V shed 4 bases and J 2 bases; nucleotides not matched to a gene: 16. The CDR3 has 18 amino acids. Germline CDR1 is SGHNT and CDR2 is YYREEE (reference sequence). The DNA of the CDR3 is TGTGCCAGCAGCGGGTGGACAGGAAGGACGAGGGTCACAGATACGCAGTATTTT. Encoded protein: CASSGWTGRTRVTDTQYF.

The J gene is TRBJ1-2, the V gene TRBV19; 8 positions match TRBD1. CDR1 and CDR2 from the germline V gene are LNHDA and SQIVND (reference sequence). Trimming cost V 6 bases and J 4 bases; bases outside gene matches: 4. This CDR3 is built from 13 residues. The CDR3 is CASRGGQAYGYTF. The DNA for the CDR3 is TGTGCCAGTAGAGGGGGACAGGCCTATGGCTACACCTTC.

This clone occurred once. The chain links TRBV30 to TRBJ2-5; D gene unclear. Trimming shortened V by 1 base and J by 4 bases, and 13 bases separated the two germline ends. The CDR3 consists of 14 residues. Germline CDR1 GTSNPN, CDR2 SVGIG (reference sequence). The CDR3 coding sequence is TGTGCCTGGAGTGCGTCCACTATCGGAGAGACCCAGTACTTC. Protein: CAWSASTIGETQYF.

This clone was seen only once. The J gene is TRBJ2-5, the V gene TRBV2; D might be TRBD1 (5 bases). This CDR3 is built from 14 residues. Germline values: CDR1 SNHLY, CDR2 FYNNEI. Trimming pared 7 bases from V and 2 bases from J, leaving 14 bases between. The DNA of the CDR3 is TGTGCCAGCACCGAAGCCCACAGGCAAGAGACCCAGTACTTC. It yields the protein CASTEAHRQETQYF.

This rearrangement joins TRBV4-2 to TRBJ2-1; 15 bases line up with TRBD2. This CDR3 comprises 17 residues. V lost 1 base to trimming and J lost 7 bases; unmatched junction nucleotides: 5. Germline V gene lookup returns CDR1 LGHNA and CDR2 YNFKEQ. CDR3 DNA sequence: TGTGCCAGCAGCCAAGCAGGACTAGCGGGAGGGCCTAATGAGCAGTTCTTC. It codes for CASSQAGLAGGPNEQFF.

The chain employs TRBV30 and TRBJ2-1; TRBD2 matches 7 bases. The CDR3 has 15 amino acids. The V gene end was trimmed by 0 bases and the J gene end by 8 bases; junction bases not matched to a gene: 10. Germline CDR1 reads GTSNPN; CDR2 reads SVGIG (reference sequence). The CDR3, as DNA: TGTGCCTGGAGTGTACTTGGCGGGAGCTTTGATGAGCAGTTCTTC. This gives the protein CAWSVLGGSFDEQFF. Looking up the rest from reference TRBV30 and TRBJ2-1 gives the full variable domain: SQTIHQWPATLVQPVGSPLSLECTVEGTSNPNLYWYRQAAGRGLQLLFYSVGIGQISSEVPQNLSASRPQDRQFILSSKKLLLSDSGFYLCAWSVLGGSFDEQFFGPGTRLTVL.